This record looks at one T cell receptor (beta chain) sequence and its context. This clonotype was observed many times. No antigen is known for it. No base-level quality is on record; no much larger clone is a single base apart. The sample belongs to a study of regulatory T cells in long-lasting Graves disease (dated by TCRdb to the early 2020s). Study-level background: Antithyroid drugs had been taken for less than 3 months by newly diagnosed Graves' disease patients. TCR sequencing covered 13 persistent and around 20 newly diagnosed Graves' disease patients, some 33 samples in total. This study used TCR sequencing and RNA sequencing of peripheral blood to compare persistent Graves' disease patients against newly diagnosed Graves' disease patients. The study was conducted in China and was registered as a clinical trial.

CDR1 and CDR2 (GTSNPN, SVGIG) derive from the germline V gene (reference sequence). Here V drops 4 bases and J drops 2 bases, and the junction holds 7 bases not matched to any gene. The CDR3 runs 15 amino acids, cysteine and phenylalanine included. This entry keeps only the CDR3 DNA: 45 bases, framed from base 1. The full study reports these points: The study examined only peripheral blood because the primary lesion, thyroid tissue, could not be accessed. Compared with newly diagnosed patients, persistent Graves' disease patients had lower TCR Shannon entropy and fewer highly expanded clones, which suggests clonal expansion. Only the TCR beta chain was sequenced and analyzed. Persistent patients shared more public clonotypes among themselves (around 2,800) than newly diagnosed patients did (approximately 870). The authors noted that the small sample size was a limitation that may lower accuracy. Persistent disease showed preferential use of TRBV28, TRBJ1-2 and TRBJ2-5, whereas newly diagnosed disease favored TRBV20-1 and TRBJ2-1.

Library preparation used multiplex PCR. For sequencing, an Illumina HiSeq 4000 was employed. TCR beta libraries were built with iRepertoire HTBI primers and Arm-PCR amplification of CDR3 regions. Before sequencing, the PCR products underwent gel purification. The authors processed their data as follows. Across samples, around 62 TRBV and 15 or so TRBJ segments were identified and used for gene usage analysis of CDR3 amino acid clonotypes. Filtered high-quality paired reads were merged into contigs using COPE and FqMerger. BLAST was used to align contigs to the IMGT TRBV, TRBD and TRBJ reference genes, and CDR3 was defined following IMGT. Highly expanded clones were defined as clonotypes with a frequency above 0.1%. Repertoire diversity was measured by Shannon entropy, and V-J evenness by the Gini coefficient. Public clonotypes were defined as clonotypes shared by more than one individual. TCRdb handled the public reads itself, with Q25 trimming in fastp and clone calling in MiXCR, and kept productive beta chains. Entries are consolidated by CDR3 protein sequence, retaining the most common genes and DNA. These V and J calls rely on TCRdb rather than the paper's analysis. Within this sample are about 310,000 distinct CDR3 sequences, with more than 15% of them counted one time only. The top ten constitute less than 40% of the sample.

Reading the label with the study, this specimen's time point is: newly diagnosed GD, antithyroid drugs for less than 3 months. For both TCR sequencing and RNA sequencing, RNA was extracted from PBMCs in TRIzol. The diagnosis of Graves' disease followed American Thyroid Association guidelines. Patients for the study were recruited at an endocrinology department in Xi'an, China. Each patient gave about 8.1 milliliters of peripheral blood, collected in an EDTA anticoagulant tube. PBMCs were isolated by Ficoll Paque Plus density gradient separation without further T cell sorting. RNA quality was checked with an Agilent 2100 Bioanalyzer and agarose gel, and concentration with a NanoDrop 2000.

The sequenced sample was peripheral blood mononuclear cells (PBMCs), obtained at new diagnosis, from a patient treated with antithyroid drugs. This chain joins TRBV30 to TRBJ2-1; TRBD1 aligns with 8 central bases. This sequence originates from a female donor with Graves disease. In nucleotides, the sequence is TGTGCCTGGACCCTTGGACAGGGACCCTACAATGAGCAGTTCTTC. The translation is CAWTLGQGPYNEQFF.